Included here is one TCR beta chain sequence, with context. Those who participated ranged in age from about 18 to 95 years and resided in about two dozen US areas. Allocation to cohorts depended on clinical history reported by the participants. This sample stems from a study of blood T cell repertoires in COVID-19. About the research overall: From T cells, B-cell-depleted T cells, or PBMCs came the material, which was cDNA or gDNA.

Only in-frame clones appear in the TCRdb table, and some are missing; sequencing was by immunoSEQ multiplex PCR. The table has a few hundred thousand clones, about 85% seen once; the top ten hold approximately 5%. Trimming stripped 1 base from V and 3 bases from J, with 8 bases between. The CDR3 totals 14 residues. The germline gives CDR1 SGHRS, CDR2 YFSETQ. This chain links TRBV5-1 with TRBJ2-4, with D possibly TRBD2 on 5 matching bases. The sequence was obtained from a woman in her twenties or thirties who had recovered from COVID-19. Sequencing input: PBMCs or T cells enriched from blood (not recorded which). CDR3 residues: CASSLSDFKNIQYF. CDR3 bases: TGCGCCAGCAGCTTGTCGGACTTCAAAAACATTCAGTACTTC.